This TCR beta chain was documented in a study of PD-1 blockade in classical Hodgkin lymphoma. The germline gives CDR1 MNHNS, CDR2 SASEGT. Deletions cut 2 bases from V and 5 bases from J, with 10 bases between. The CDR3 runs 14 residues. Only in-frame clones appear in the TCRdb table, and some are missing; sequencing was by immunoSEQ multiplex PCR. The sample carries over 85,000 clones, roughly 81% recorded once. In every patient, relapse followed autologous stem cell transplantation, while exposure to brentuximab vedotin differed. Sequenced here: peripheral blood mononuclear cells (PBMCs), sampled before the second cycle of nivolumab. The chain couples TRBV6-1 to TRBJ2-1, with a tentative D call TRBD1 (5 bases). This receptor was identified in a human donor with classical Hodgkin lymphoma. This CDR3 reads CASSEKGLHNEQFF. For the CDR3, the DNA is TGTGCCAGCAGTGAAAAGGGGTTGCACAATGAGCAGTTCTTC.